This TCR beta chain was observed in a study of OX40 agonist ivuxolimab in advanced cancers. About the research overall: Every 2 weeks, ivuxolimab was infused into the patients intravenously at between 0.01 and 10 mg/kg. A mean age of approximately 64 years, range roughly 20 to 90, was recorded, and about 83% were male. Two patients with cutaneous melanoma and one with hepatocellular carcinoma, three in total, showed partial responses. Overall study results and limits: Also present in some nonresponders was a low level of normalized T-cell clonal expansion.

CDR3 length: 15 residues. Germline V gene sequence: CDR1 SEHNR, CDR2 FQNEAQ (reference sequence). With 1 base removed from V and 3 bases from J, the gap between germline ends came to 11 bases. Profiled with immunoSEQ multiplex PCR; TCRdb holds only in-frame clones, not every one. The sample has 75,000 to 90,000 clones; roughly 89% are singletons. As regards this clone: The antigen remains undetermined.

This TCR came from an adult with an advanced solid tumor such as melanoma, head and neck, liver or kidney cancer. The source material was CD4+ or CD8+ T cells sorted from blood, sampled in a trial of the OX40 agonist ivuxolimab. The chain links TRBV7-9 to TRBJ2-3, with D unresolved. The CDR3 DNA is TGTGCCAGCAGCTTAGAAACGGGTTCAACAGATACGCAGTATTTT. It codes for CASSLETGSTDTQYF.